Listed below are T cell receptor beta chains from one sample, sequenced in a study of blood T cell repertoires in COVID-19. Using immunoSEQ multiplex PCR, the repertoire was profiled, and TCRdb retains in-frame clones only, with some absent. The table has approximately 97,000 clones, 85% seen once. Material: peripheral blood. The receptor set was obtained from a man of 80 years or more with acute or convalescent COVID-19. The conserved cysteine and the conserved F or W are not part of the CDR3 here.

V	J	CDR3
TRBV5-1	TRBJ2-7	ASAPLAGAPGEQY
TRBV30	TRBJ1-5	AWGRDVLRH
TRBV5-5	TRBJ2-5	ASSRQGVSETQY
TRBV18	TRBJ1-5	ASSRADSNQPQH
TRBV19	TRBJ2-1	ASRTQGARFNEQF
TRBV6-5	TRBJ1-1	ASSRVGTRNEAF
TRBV6-5	TRBJ2-5	ASSTSQGPQETQY
TRBV4-3	TRBJ2-7	ASSQAPIGTGGDEQY
TRBV4-1	TRBJ1-5	ASSPDGQVAYQPQH
TRBV27	TRBJ1-1	ASKNQGQGTEAF
TRBV28	TRBJ1-2	ASRTTGRGGYT
TRBV4-1	TRBJ1-1	ASSQTGSMNTEAF
TRBV12-3/TRBV12-4	TRBJ1-1	ASSSRGGSLAF
TRBV19	TRBJ1-6	ATPTGEESPLH
TRBV5-1	TRBJ2-1	ASSWGSGNEQF
TRBV4-1	TRBJ2-4	ASSHDLVNIQY
TRBV6-5	TRBJ2-1	ASSRGQGVYNEQF
TRBV24-1	TRBJ2-2	GARASGNTGELF
TRBV19	TRBJ1-1	ASKIRGQGASTEAF
TRBV4-1	TRBJ2-4	ASSQIENIQY
TRBV20-1	TRBJ2-6	SASWTGGLGANVLT
TRBV6-2/TRBV6-3	TRBJ1-5	ASSYQAANQPQH
TRBV24-1	TRBJ1-1	ATASGHSTAEAF
TRBV18	TRBJ2-3	ASSGQPYTDTQY
TRBV7-2	TRBJ1-5	ASRLDTGSNQPQH
TRBV6-2/TRBV6-3	TRBJ1-5	ASSYSPGASNQPQH
TRBV7-2	TRBJ2-4	ASSSGTGLAKNIQY
TRBV7-9	TRBJ2-7	ASSEGGGSSYEQY
TRBV28	TRBJ1-2	ASRSGTVYGYT
TRBV5-6	TRBJ2-3	ASSYTGFAGTDTQY
TRBV18	TRBJ1-5	ASSPEGTQPQH
TRBV20-1	TRBJ1-2	SASSALKGDGYT
TRBV23-1	TRBJ2-7	ASSLGRSASGGPNEQY
TRBV3-1/TRBV3-2	TRBJ2-1	ASSQGDNYNEQF
TRBV11-1	TRBJ2-7	ASSFNSRLYTYEQY
TRBV12-1	TRBJ1-5	ASSSRQGQNQPQH
TRBV6-5	TRBJ2-1	ASTIGLAGNEQF
TRBV28	TRBJ2-1	ASSFRQGADEQF
TRBV5-1	TRBJ2-5	ASSHGLAGGLGQETQY
TRBV4-1	TRBJ2-3	ASSQVMDSMVSDTQY
TRBV27	TRBJ2-7	ASSMTGREQY
TRBV19	TRBJ2-5	ASSRTSGSSETQY